This T cell receptor beta chain was sequenced in a study of monozygotic twins with inflammatory bowel disease. The study's findings and limits: Healthy co-twins exceeded IBD patients in TCRbeta diversity as measured by inverse Simpson. Differences in immunosuppressive treatment may have been a source of added variability in patient repertoires.

TCRdb processed the 5' RACE reads again and assigns one entry to each CDR3 protein, with no DNA. The sample has about 210,000 distinct CDR3 sequences. The CDR3 has 17 residues. CDR1 is SGHRS and CDR2 is YFSETQ in the germline V gene. Worth noting for this clonotype: Its antigen is undetermined.

This chain connects TRBV5-1 to TRBJ2-3; lacking DNA, the TRBD1 call made by TCRdb goes unchecked. Source material: blood. The origin of this receptor is a human donor with ulcerative colitis or Crohn's disease, or a healthy co-twin of an affected twin (not recorded which). CDR3 loop: CASSSTGTGGRTDTQYF. The full variable domain, with the rest looked up from reference TRBV5-1 and TRBJ2-3, is KAGVTQTPRYLIKTRGQQVTLSCSPISGHRSVSWYQQTPGQGLQFLFEYFSETQRNKGNFPGRFSGRQFSNSRSEMNVSTLELGDSALYLCASSSTGTGGRTDTQYFGPGTRLTVL.